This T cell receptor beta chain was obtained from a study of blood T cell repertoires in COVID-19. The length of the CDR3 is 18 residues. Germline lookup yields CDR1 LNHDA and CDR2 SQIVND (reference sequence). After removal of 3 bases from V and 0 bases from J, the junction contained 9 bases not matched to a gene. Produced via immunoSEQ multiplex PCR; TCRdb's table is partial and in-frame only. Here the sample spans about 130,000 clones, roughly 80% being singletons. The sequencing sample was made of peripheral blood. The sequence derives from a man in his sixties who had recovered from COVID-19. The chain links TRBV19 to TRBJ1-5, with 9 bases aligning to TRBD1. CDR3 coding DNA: TGTGCCAGTAGTATCTCCGGACAGGGGAGGAATAGCAATCAGCCCCAGCATTTT. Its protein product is CASSISGQGRNSNQPQHF.